Listed below are T cell receptor beta chains from one sample, sequenced in a study of T cell repertoires in cytomegalovirus infection. For these receptors, no antigen is known. TCRdb fed the reads into MiXCR, producing one record per CDR3 protein. The table lists more than 85,000 distinct CDR3 sequences, 29% of them singletons. The starting material was CD8+ T cells from cultured PBMCs, obtained from culture after CMV antigen stimulation. Source of these receptors: a human donor in good health (CMV status not recorded). Some clones in this sample may be carry-over from other donors' samples. Each CDR3 is given with its conserved first and last residue. D genes are given only for firm matches. Part of the rows lack a size; the others show once, few, many or a class for expanded clones.

>TRBV28|few|TRBJ1-2|-
TGTGCCAGCAGTTTATTCGGGGCATCTCCGGGCTACACCTTC
CASSLFGASPGYTF
>TRBV9|few|TRBJ2-7|TRBD2
TGTGCCAGCAGTCCCTGGCGACTAGCGGATAACGAGCAGTACTTC
CASSPWRLADNEQYF
>TRBV7-2|few|TRBJ2-5|TRBD2
TGTGCCAGCAGCTCGACTAGCGGGAGCTTGGAGACCCAGTACTTC
CASSSTSGSLETQYF
>TRBV28|few|TRBJ1-2|-
TGTGCCAGCAGCCCCCGTGGCCCGGGCTCTGGCTACACCTTC
CASSPRGPGSGYTF
>TRBV7-6|-|TRBJ1-1|TRBD1
TGTGCCAGCAGCGAAACCCAGCAGGGGGATTTGGAAGCTTTCTTT
CASSETQQGDLEAFF
>TRBV7-9|many|TRBJ2-5|TRBD2
TGTGCCAGCAGCTTAGTGGCTAGCGGGGAAGTACAAGAGACCCAGTACTTC
CASSLVASGEVQETQYF
>TRBV10-3|-|TRBJ1-3|-
TGTGCCATCAGTGTGGGCCCGACTGGAAACACCATATATTTT
CAISVGPTGNTIYF
>TRBV27|many|TRBJ1-2|TRBD1
TGTGCCAGCAGTCCGGGACAGGGACACTATGGCTACACCTTC
CASSPGQGHYGYTF
>TRBV6-1|few|TRBJ2-1|TRBD2
TGTGCCAGCAGTTCCTATCTAGCGGGGGGGAGCTCCTACAATGAGCAGTTCTTC
CASSSYLAGGSSYNEQFF
>TRBV19|-|TRBJ1-2|-
TGTGCCAGTAGTATGGGCCCGGGAAACTATGGCTACACCTTC
CASSMGPGNYGYTF
>TRBV6-6|many|TRBJ1-2|-
TGTGCCAGCAGTTACGCAGGGACGGAAGGCTACACCTTC
CASSYAGTEGYTF
>TRBV12-3/TRBV12-4|few|TRBJ2-5|-
TGTGCCAGCAGTTTTGGGGAGAGAGAGACCCAGTACTTC
CASSFGERETQYF
>TRBV11-2|-|TRBJ2-7|-
TGTGCCAGCAGCCACACCGAGGGGAGGCTTGGTGAGCAGTACTTC
CASSHTEGRLGEQYF
>TRBV28|many|TRBJ2-7|TRBD2
TGTGCCAGCAGTTTATCTAGCGGGGGGACCTACGAGCAGTACTTC
CASSLSSGGTYEQYF
>TRBV6-5|-|TRBJ2-1|TRBD2
TGTGCCAGCAGTGTAGGACTAGCGGGGGGGCGAAGGGGCTACAATGAGCAGTTCTTC
CASSVGLAGGRRGYNEQFF
>TRBV7-2|many|TRBJ2-3|TRBD2
TGTGCCAGCAGCTTAGCCGCTAGCGGGGGGGCAGATACGCAGTATTTT
CASSLAASGGADTQYF
>TRBV12-3/TRBV12-4|few|TRBJ2-3|-
TGTGCCAGCAGTTTCTCCCGGGCCAAGACTTTAGATACGCAGTATTTT
CASSFSRAKTLDTQYF
>TRBV12-3/TRBV12-4|-|TRBJ2-1|-
TGTGCCAGCAGTTTAGCCCAGTCCAATGAGCAGTTCTTC
CASSLAQSNEQFF
>TRBV12-3/TRBV12-4|-|TRBJ1-1|-
TGTGCCAGCAGAGGCGCCCTTGAAGCTTTCTTT
CASRGALEAFF
>TRBV11-2|few|TRBJ2-7|-
TGTGCCAGCAGCTTAGAGGAGGGGGGACCGGGACACTACGAGCAGTACTTC
CASSLEEGGPGHYEQYF
>TRBV7-2|few|TRBJ2-1|-
TGTGCCAGCAGCTTCTCCATAAGGGTTGAGCAGTTCTTC
CASSFSIRVEQFF
>TRBV5-4|-|TRBJ1-4|TRBD1
TGTGCCAGCAGCCCGGGACAGGGGGGGACTAATGAAAAACTGTTTTTT
CASSPGQGGTNEKLFF
>TRBV9|many|TRBJ2-1|TRBD2
TGTGCCAGCAGCGGACGCGGGGGAGCCTCCTACAATGAGCAGTTCTTC
CASSGRGGASYNEQFF
>TRBV12-3/TRBV12-4|few|TRBJ1-1|-
TGTGCCAGCAGGGAAAAGGGGGGCGGCACTGAAGCTTTCTTT
CASREKGGGTEAFF
>TRBV20-1|-|TRBJ1-6|-
TGCAGTGCTAGAGATTATGACTCCCGCTCCTATAATTCACCCCTCCACTTT
CSARDYDSRSYNSPLHF
>TRBV5-1|-|TRBJ1-5|-
TGCGCCAGCAGCTTAGGAGGGGGGGCGCATCAGCCCCAGCATTTT
CASSLGGGAHQPQHF
>TRBV13|-|TRBJ2-7|TRBD1
TGTGCCAGCAGACTACATTCGACAGGGGAGGTGAACGAGCAGTACTTC
CASRLHSTGEVNEQYF
>TRBV12-3/TRBV12-4|-|TRBJ1-3|-
TGTGCCAGCAGTTTACTGCCAAACACCATATATTTT
CASSLLPNTIYF
>TRBV12-3/TRBV12-4|-|TRBJ1-1|-
TGTGCCAGCGCCCTTGGGAGGAAGGCTTTCTTT
CASALGRKAFF
>TRBV14|few|TRBJ2-1|TRBD2
TGTGCCAGCAGCCGACCACTAGCGGGGGGACGCAATGAGCAGTTCTTC
CASSRPLAGGRNEQFF
>TRBV19|-|TRBJ1-4|-
TGTGCCAGTAGTACTTGGGGTCTACAGGGAGAAGAACTGTTTTTT
CASSTWGLQGEELFF
>TRBV25-1|few|TRBJ2-1|-
TGTGCCAGCAGTGAACGGGACACGAGCTCCTACAATGAGCAGTTCTTC
CASSERDTSSYNEQFF
>TRBV15|few|TRBJ1-4|-
TGTGCCACCAGCAGAGTTCCGGGCGCAACTAATGAAAAACTGTTTTTT
CATSRVPGATNEKLFF
>TRBV6-5|few|TRBJ2-2|-
TGTGCCAGCAGGGATTTTTCAGCGGCCGGGGAGCTGTTTTTT
CASRDFSAAGELFF
>TRBV19|-|TRBJ2-7|TRBD1
TGTGCCAGTACAATGGGATCAGGGGGTACTTACGAGCAGTACTTC
CASTMGSGGTYEQYF
>TRBV7-3|few|TRBJ2-1|-
TGTGCCAGCAGCCCGCAGGGTCCTGAGCAGTTCTTC
CASSPQGPEQFF
>TRBV7-9|few|TRBJ2-7|TRBD1
TGTGCCAGCAGCTTGACAGGGGGGATCTACGAGCAGTACTTC
CASSLTGGIYEQYF
>TRBV20-1|-|TRBJ2-7|TRBD2
TGCAGTGCTAGCTCTAGCGGGGCCACCGGGGAGCAGTACTTC
CSASSSGATGEQYF
>TRBV7-9|-|TRBJ1-1|-
TGTGCCAGCAGCTCCACTGAAGCTTTCTTT
CASSSTEAFF
>TRBV12-3/TRBV12-4|many|TRBJ1-2|-
TGTGCCAGCCAATCCACTCAGTTGGGGGGCGCAATCTATGGCTACACCTTC
CASQSTQLGGAIYGYTF
>TRBV6-1|few|TRBJ2-3|TRBD2
TGTGCCAGCAGTGAAGCCCTACTAGCGGGGGCTCCTTTTGATACGCAGTATTTT
CASSEALLAGAPFDTQYF
>TRBV6-6|few|TRBJ1-1|-
TGTGCCAGCAGTTACTTGATGGGACTTACTGAAGCTTTCTTT
CASSYLMGLTEAFF